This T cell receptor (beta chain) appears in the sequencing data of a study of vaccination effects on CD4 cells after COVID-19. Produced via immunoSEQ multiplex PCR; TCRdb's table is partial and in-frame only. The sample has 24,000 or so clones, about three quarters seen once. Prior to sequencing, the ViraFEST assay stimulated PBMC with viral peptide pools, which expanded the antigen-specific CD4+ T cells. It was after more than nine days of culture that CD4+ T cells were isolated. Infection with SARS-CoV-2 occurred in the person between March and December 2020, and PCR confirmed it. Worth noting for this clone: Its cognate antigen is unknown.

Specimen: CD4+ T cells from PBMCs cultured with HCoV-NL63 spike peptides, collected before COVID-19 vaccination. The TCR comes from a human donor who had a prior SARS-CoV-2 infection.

DNA of the CDR3: TGTGCCAGCAGCCGGACGCCCGGGACAATCGATTACGAGCAGTACTTC. Translated: CASSRTPGTIDYEQYF. J is TRBJ2-7 and V is TRBV5-4, with D tentatively TRBD1 (6 bases). Trimming took 4 bases from V and 4 from J, leaving 21 bases between them. Germline V gene data show CDR1 as SGHNT and CDR2 as YYREEE (reference sequence). The CDR3 totals 16 residues. The entire variable domain, with the rest obtained from reference TRBV5-4 and TRBJ2-7, is as follows: ETGVTQSPTHLIKTRGQQVTLRCSSQSGHNTVSWYQQALGQGPQFIFQYYREEENGRGNFPPRFSGLQFPNYSSELNVNALELDDSALYLCASSRTPGTIDYEQYFGPGTRLTVT.